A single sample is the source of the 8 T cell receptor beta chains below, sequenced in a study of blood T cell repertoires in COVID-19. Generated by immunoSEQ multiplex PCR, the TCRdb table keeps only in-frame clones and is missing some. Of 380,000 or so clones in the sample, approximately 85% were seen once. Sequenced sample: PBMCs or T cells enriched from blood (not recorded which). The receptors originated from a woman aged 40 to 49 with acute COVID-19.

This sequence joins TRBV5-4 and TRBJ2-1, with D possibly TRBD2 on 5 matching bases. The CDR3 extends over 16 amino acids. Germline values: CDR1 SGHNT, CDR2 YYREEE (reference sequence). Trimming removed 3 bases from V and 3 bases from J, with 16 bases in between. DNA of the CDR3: TGTGCCAGCAGCTCCCAGGACCTAGGACTCTACAATGAGCAGTTCTTC. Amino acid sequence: CASSSQDLGLYNEQFF.

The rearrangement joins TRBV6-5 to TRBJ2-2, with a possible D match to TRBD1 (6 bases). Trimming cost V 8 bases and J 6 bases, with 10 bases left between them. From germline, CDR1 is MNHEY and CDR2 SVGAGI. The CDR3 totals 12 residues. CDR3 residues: CASGSGAGELFF. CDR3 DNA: TGTGCCAGCGGATCAGGGGCCGGGGAGCTGTTTTTT.

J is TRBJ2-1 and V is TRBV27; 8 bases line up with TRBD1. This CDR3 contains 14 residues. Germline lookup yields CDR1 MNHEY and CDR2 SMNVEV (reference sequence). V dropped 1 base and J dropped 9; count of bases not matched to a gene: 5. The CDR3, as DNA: TGTGCCAGCAGTTTATGGACAGGGAAGAGTGAGCAGTTCTTC. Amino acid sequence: CASSLWTGKSEQFF.

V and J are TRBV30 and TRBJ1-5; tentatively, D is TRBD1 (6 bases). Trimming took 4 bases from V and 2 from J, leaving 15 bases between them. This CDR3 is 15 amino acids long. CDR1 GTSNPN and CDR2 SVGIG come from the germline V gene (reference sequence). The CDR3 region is CAWKGAGVGNQPQHF. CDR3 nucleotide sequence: TGTGCCTGGAAGGGAGCAGGGGTAGGCAATCAGCCCCAGCATTTT.

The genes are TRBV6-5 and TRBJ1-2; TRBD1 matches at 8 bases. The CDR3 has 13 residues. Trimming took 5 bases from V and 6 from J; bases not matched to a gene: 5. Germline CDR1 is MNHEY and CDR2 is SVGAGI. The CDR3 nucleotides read TGTGCCAGCAGTCTCGACAGGGGCCATGGCTACACCTTC. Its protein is CASSLDRGHGYTF.

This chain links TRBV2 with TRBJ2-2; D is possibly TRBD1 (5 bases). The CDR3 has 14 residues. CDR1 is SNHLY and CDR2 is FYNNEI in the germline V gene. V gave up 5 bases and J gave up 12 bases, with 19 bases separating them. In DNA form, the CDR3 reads TGTGCCAGCAGTTTCAACATACAGGAGAGGAAGCTGTTTTTT. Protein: CASSFNIQERKLFF.

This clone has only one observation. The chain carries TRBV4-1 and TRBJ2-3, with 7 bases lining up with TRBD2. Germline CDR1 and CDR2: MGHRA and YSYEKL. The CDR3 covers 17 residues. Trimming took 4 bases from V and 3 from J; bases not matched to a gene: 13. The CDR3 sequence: CASSLEGIVGGTDTQYF. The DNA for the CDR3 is TGCGCCAGCAGCCTAGAAGGGATTGTGGGAGGGACAGATACGCAGTATTTT.

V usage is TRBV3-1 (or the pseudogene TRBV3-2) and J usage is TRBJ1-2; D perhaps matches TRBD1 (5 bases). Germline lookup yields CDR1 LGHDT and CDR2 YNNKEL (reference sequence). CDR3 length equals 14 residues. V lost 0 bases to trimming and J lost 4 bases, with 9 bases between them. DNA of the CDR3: TGTGCCAGCAGCCAAGAGACAGATGGCTATGGCTACACCTTC. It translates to CASSQETDGYGYTF.